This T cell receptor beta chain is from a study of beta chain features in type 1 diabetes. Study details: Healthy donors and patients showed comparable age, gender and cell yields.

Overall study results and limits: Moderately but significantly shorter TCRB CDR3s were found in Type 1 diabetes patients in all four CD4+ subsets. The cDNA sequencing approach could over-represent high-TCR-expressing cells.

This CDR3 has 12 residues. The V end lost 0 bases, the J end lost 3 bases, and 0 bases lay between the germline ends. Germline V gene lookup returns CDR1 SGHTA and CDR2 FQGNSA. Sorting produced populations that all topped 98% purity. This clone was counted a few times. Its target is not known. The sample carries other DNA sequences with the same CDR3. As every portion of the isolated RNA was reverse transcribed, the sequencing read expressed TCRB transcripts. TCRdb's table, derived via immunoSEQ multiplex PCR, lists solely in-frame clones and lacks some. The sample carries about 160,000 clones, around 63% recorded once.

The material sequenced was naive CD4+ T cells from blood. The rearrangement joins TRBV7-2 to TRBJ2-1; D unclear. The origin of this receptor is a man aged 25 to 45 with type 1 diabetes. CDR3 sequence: CASSLAYNEQFF. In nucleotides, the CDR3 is TGTGCCAGCAGCTTAGCCTACAATGAGCAGTTCTTC.